This T cell receptor (beta chain) is drawn from a study of CD8 T cells in ankylosing spondylitis. Study-level results: For ankylosing spondylitis blood, a TCR beta motif of eight or nine highly homologous variants appeared characteristic.

TCRdb re-analysed the 5' RACE reads in MiXCR, keeping a single row per CDR3 protein. The data contain 500,000 to 650,000 distinct CDR3 sequences, roughly 5% of them singletons. Germline assignment: CDR1 GTSNPN and CDR2 SVGIG (reference sequence). This CDR3 region has 14 residues. Trimming removed 0 bases at V and 2 bases at J, with 5 bases between. Of note for this clonotype: Its antigen is unknown.

Input material: blood, either unsorted or a sorted T cell fraction (not recorded which). The genes are TRBV30 and TRBJ2-6; D ambiguous. The TCR was taken from a male donor with ankylosing spondylitis. The CDR3 here is CAWSVKAGANVLTF. CDR3 DNA: TGTGCCTGGAGTGTAAAGGCTGGGGCCAACGTCCTGACTTTC.